This is a list of T cell receptor beta chains from one sample in a study of control samples from healthy donors and cancer patients. TCRdb's copy holds only in-frame clones and misses some; the assay was immunoSEQ multiplex PCR. The sample yields about 140,000 clones, 85% to 95% seen once. Sequencing was carried out using blood. The source of these receptors is a man aged 40-49 years in good health. Each CDR3 is given with its conserved first and last residue. D genes are given only for firm matches. The listing skips clone size in some rows; elsewhere it reads once, few, many or a size class.

V: TRBV3-1/TRBV3-2
J: TRBJ1-2
size: once
D: TRBD1
DNA: TGTGCCAGCAGCCAGACAGGGTTTGGGGATGGCTACACCTTC
CDR3: CASSQTGFGDGYTF

V: TRBV7-9
J: TRBJ1-3
size: -
D: -
DNA: TGTGCCAGCAGCCCGAAAGGGTTACCTGGAAACACCATATATTTT
CDR3: CASSPKGLPGNTIYF

V: TRBV5-6
J: TRBJ1-4
size: -
D: -
DNA: TGTGCCAGCAGCTTGGAGAGTCGAGAAAAACTGTTTTTT
CDR3: CASSLESREKLFF

V: TRBV25-1
J: TRBJ1-3
size: -
D: TRBD1
DNA: TGTGCCAGCAGTGAACAGGGACAGGGCTCTGGAAACACCATATATTTT
CDR3: CASSEQGQGSGNTIYF

V: TRBV10-3
J: TRBJ2-7
size: -
D: -
DNA: TGTGCCATCAGTGAAAGGGGGGGGGCCGGCGAGCAGTACTTC
CDR3: CAISERGGAGEQYF

V: TRBV13
J: TRBJ2-1
size: few
D: -
DNA: TGTGCCAGCAGCGCTATGGGGGATGATGAGCAGTTCTTC
CDR3: CASSAMGDDEQFF

V: TRBV24-1
J: TRBJ1-1
size: -
D: -
DNA: TGTGCCACCAGTGATTCCGGGGGGCTCCCTGAAGCTTTCTTT
CDR3: CATSDSGGLPEAFF

V: TRBV7-9
J: TRBJ2-1
size: -
D: -
DNA: TGTGCCAGCAGCTCGACTGGCGACAATGAGCAGTTCTTC
CDR3: CASSSTGDNEQFF

V: TRBV6-5
J: TRBJ2-2
size: once
D: -
DNA: TGTGCCAGCAGTTATGACAGGAAGGCCGGGGAGCTGTTTTTT
CDR3: CASSYDRKAGELFF

V: TRBV6-2/TRBV6-3
J: TRBJ1-2
size: -
D: TRBD1
DNA: TGTGCCAGCAGCGGAACGACAGGGGAATACTATGGCTACACCTTC
CDR3: CASSGTTGEYYGYTF

V: TRBV9
J: TRBJ2-7
size: once
D: -
DNA: TGTGCCAGCAGCACCGATAGTCAGGGATTCTACGAGCAGTACTTC
CDR3: CASSTDSQGFYEQYF

V: TRBV18
J: TRBJ1-1
size: -
D: TRBD1
DNA: TGTGCCAGCTCGTACAGGGGCAACACTGAAGCTTTCTTT
CDR3: CASSYRGNTEAFF

V: TRBV27
J: TRBJ1-2
size: -
D: TRBD1
DNA: TGTGCCAGCAGTCCAGACAGGGGGCCCGGCTATGGCTACACCTTC
CDR3: CASSPDRGPGYGYTF

V: TRBV6-5
J: TRBJ2-7
size: -
D: TRBD2
DNA: TGTGCCAGCAGCTTACTAGCGGGGATACGCCACGAGCAGTACTTC
CDR3: CASSLLAGIRHEQYF

V: TRBV6-5
J: TRBJ1-1
size: -
D: TRBD1
DNA: TGTGCCAGCAGTTACGCCCACGGACAGGGGAACACTGAAGCTTTCTTT
CDR3: CASSYAHGQGNTEAFF

V: TRBV5-1
J: TRBJ2-2
size: -
D: TRBD2
DNA: TGCGCCAGCAGCTTAGCTAGCGGATACACCGGGGAGCTGTTTTTT
CDR3: CASSLASGYTGELFF

V: TRBV6-5
J: TRBJ1-3
size: -
D: -
DNA: TGTGCCAGCAGTTACTCGAATAGGGGAACTGGAAACACCATATATTTT
CDR3: CASSYSNRGTGNTIYF

V: TRBV10-1
J: TRBJ1-6
size: -
D: -
DNA: TGCGCCAGCAGTCGGGGGGCCGTTTCACCCCTCCACTTT
CDR3: CASSRGAVSPLHF

V: TRBV7-9
J: TRBJ2-2
size: few
D: TRBD1
DNA: TGTGCCAGCAGCCCTTCCGGGACAGGGTACACCGGGGAGCTGTTTTTT
CDR3: CASSPSGTGYTGELFF

V: TRBV15
J: TRBJ2-7
size: -
D: TRBD1
DNA: TGTGCCACCAGCAGATCCCGAGGACAGGTTAGACACGAGCAGTACTTC
CDR3: CATSRSRGQVRHEQYF

V: TRBV19
J: TRBJ2-5
size: -
D: -
DNA: TGTGCCAGTAGTATCGGAGACCTCCAAGAGACCCAGTACTTC
CDR3: CASSIGDLQETQYF

V: TRBV7-8
J: TRBJ1-1
size: -
D: TRBD1
DNA: TGTGCCAGCAGGCGGGACAGGGACGCCGGGGTCACTGAAGCTTTCTTT
CDR3: CASRRDRDAGVTEAFF

V: TRBV11-2
J: TRBJ2-2
size: -
D: -
DNA: TGTGCCAGCACCCCTGGGATTTTTGCCGGGGAGCTGTTTTTT
CDR3: CASTPGIFAGELFF

V: TRBV5-8
J: TRBJ1-2
size: -
D: TRBD1
DNA: TGTGCCAGCAGCTTGGGACAGGGACGTCTTAACTATGGCTACACCTTC
CDR3: CASSLGQGRLNYGYTF

V: TRBV9
J: TRBJ2-7
size: -
D: TRBD2
DNA: TGTGCCAGCAGCGTAGTAGCGGGAGGGTCCGAGCAGTACTTC
CDR3: CASSVVAGGSEQYF

V: TRBV7-8
J: TRBJ2-5
size: -
D: -
DNA: TGTGCCAGCAGCTTAGGCCTCGGGACAAGCCAAGAGACCCAGTACTTC
CDR3: CASSLGLGTSQETQYF

V: TRBV6-1
J: TRBJ2-1
size: -
D: -
DNA: TGTGCCAGCAGTGAAAATGGTGGTGAGCAGTTCTTC
CDR3: CASSENGGEQFF

V: TRBV5-5
J: TRBJ1-5
size: -
D: -
DNA: TGTGCCAGCAGCTTGGTGGGGTTGGGCAATCAGCCCCAGCATTTT
CDR3: CASSLVGLGNQPQHF

V: TRBV2
J: TRBJ1-2
size: -
D: -
DNA: TGTGCCAGCAGTGAAGCTGTCCAGGGCGGCTATGGCTACACCTTC
CDR3: CASSEAVQGGYGYTF

V: TRBV5-1
J: TRBJ2-1
size: -
D: -
DNA: TGCGCCAGCAGCTTGACATTCAAATACAATGAGCAGTTCTTC
CDR3: CASSLTFKYNEQFF

V: TRBV11-2
J: TRBJ1-3
size: -
D: -
DNA: TGTGCCAGCAGCTTAGGCGGTTCGGGAAACACCATATATTTT
CDR3: CASSLGGSGNTIYF

V: TRBV28
J: TRBJ2-5
size: -
D: -
DNA: TGTGCCAGCAGACACTGGGCCAACATCCAAGAGACCCAGTACTTC
CDR3: CASRHWANIQETQYF